These 23 T cell receptor beta chains were all obtained from the same sample, sequenced in a study of OX40 agonist ivuxolimab in advanced cancers. Sequenced by immunoSEQ multiplex PCR; TCRdb stores in-frame clones only, minus some. The table includes some 83,000 clones, roughly 90% detected once. Source: CD4+ or CD8+ T cells sorted from blood, taken in a trial of the OX40 agonist ivuxolimab. These receptor sequences come from an adult with an advanced solid tumor such as melanoma, head and neck, liver or kidney cancer.

V usage is TRBV7-3 and J usage is TRBJ2-3, with 11 bases that match TRBD2. Germline V gene data show CDR1 as SGHTA and CDR2 as FQGTGA. This CDR3 region has 19 residues. J lost 2 bases, V lost 1 base, and 11 bases had no gene match. CDR3 residues: CASSLIPVVAGGNTDTQYF. The CDR3 region has the DNA TGTGCCAGCAGCTTAATCCCGGTGGTAGCGGGAGGGAACACAGATACGCAGTATTTT. The variable domain in full, completed from reference TRBV7-3 and TRBJ2-3, reads GAGVSQTPSNKVTEKGKYVELRCDPISGHTALYWYRQSLGQGPEFLIYFQGTGAADDSGLPNDRFFAVRPEGSVSTLKIQRTERGDSAVYLCASSLIPVVAGGNTDTQYFGPGTRLTVL.

This CDR3 is CASSLRSPGASGSNEQFF. Here the CDR3 DNA reads TGTGCCAGCAGCTTACGTTCCCCGGGGGCTAGCGGGAGTAATGAGCAGTTCTTC. This chain joins TRBV7-2 and TRBJ2-1, with TRBD2 matching over 10 bases. V lost 2 bases and J lost 7; bases outside the gene matches: 14. This CDR3 region has 18 residues. The V gene's germline CDR1 is SGHTA and CDR2 FQGNSA.

V and J are TRBV7-2 and TRBJ1-1; D call uncertain. CDR3 length: 14 amino acids. The germline V and J ends were trimmed by 3 bases and 3 bases, with 11 bases remaining between them. The germline CDR1 and CDR2 sequences are SGHTA and FQGNSA. Written as DNA, the CDR3 is TGTGCCAGCAGCTTGACTACAAGGGACACTGAAGCTTTCTTT. Translating it yields CASSLTTRDTEAFF.

The DNA of the CDR3 is TGTGCCAGCAGCCGTGGAGAGAATGAGCAGTTCTTC. This encodes CASSRGENEQFF. This chain links TRBV7-9 with TRBJ2-1; D gene ambiguous. This CDR3 has 12 amino acids. From germline, CDR1 is SEHNR and CDR2 FQNEAQ (reference sequence). V lost 5 bases, J lost 7 bases, and 9 bases lay in between.

The chain uses TRBV6-6 and TRBJ2-7; D not certain. CDR1 MNHNY and CDR2 SVGAGI come from the germline V gene (reference sequence). The CDR3 is 12 amino acids. V was pared by 0 bases and J by 5 bases, with 5 bases between. CDR3 nucleotides: TGTGCCAGCAGTTACTCTAGCCACGAGCAGTACTTC. Its protein is CASSYSSHEQYF.

This chain joins TRBV4-3 and TRBJ1-5; D unresolved. The V gene lost 2 bases and the J gene lost 4 bases, with 6 bases spanning the gap. Germline CDR1 is LGHNA and CDR2 is YSLEER. The CDR3 covers 13 residues. The CDR3: CASSQQPNQPQHF. In DNA form, the CDR3 reads TGCGCCAGCAGCCAACAGCCAAATCAGCCCCAGCATTTT.

V usage is TRBV20-1 and J usage is TRBJ1-2; weak D call: TRBD1 (6 bases). The CDR3 extends over 11 amino acids. CDR1 DFQATT and CDR2 SNEGSKA come from the germline V gene (reference sequence). V lost 1 base and J 6 bases, leaving 6 bases between the germline ends. CDR3 bases: TGCAGTGCTAGAGCAGGGGATGGCTACACCTTC. Encoded protein: CSARAGDGYTF.

The chain employs TRBV7-9 and TRBJ1-1; TRBD1 aligns across 10 bases. The germline V gene has CDR1 SEHNR and CDR2 FQNEAQ (reference sequence). With 5 bases clipped from V and 7 bases from J, the junction kept 7 bases outside the gene matches. This CDR3 has 14 amino acids. Written as DNA, the CDR3 is TGTGCCAGCAGCCGAGGACAGGGGGAGGGTGAAGCTTTCTTT. Translating it yields CASSRGQGEGEAFF. Using reference TRBV7-9 and TRBJ1-1 for the parts outside the CDR3, the full variable domain is DTGVSQNPRHKITKRGQNVTFRCDPISEHNRLYWYRQTLGQGPEFLTYFQNEAQLEKSRLLSDRFSAERPKGSFSTLEIQRTEQGDSAMYLCASSRGQGEGEAFFGQGTRLTVV.

V gene TRBV19 combines with J gene TRBJ1-3, with no clear D. Germline V lookup: CDR1 LNHDA, CDR2 SQIVND (reference sequence). This CDR3 is built from 15 residues. V was cut by 3 bases and J by 4 bases, with 13 bases left in between. Here the CDR3 DNA reads TGTGCCAGTAGTATTTCGGGGTACGGAGGAAACACCATATATTTT. Translated, it gives CASSISGYGGNTIYF.

The chain is built from TRBV6-1 and TRBJ1-1, with a weak D call TRBD1 (5 bases). Germline loops: CDR1 MNHNS, CDR2 SASEGT. The V end lost 2 bases, the J end lost 4 bases, and 8 bases lay between the germline ends. The CDR3 has 13 residues. This chain's CDR3 is CASSEQRGTEAFF. The CDR3, as DNA: TGTGCCAGCAGTGAACAAAGGGGCACTGAAGCTTTCTTT.

This chain links TRBV18 with TRBJ2-5; D gene unclear. V lost 0 bases to trimming and J lost 2 bases, with 13 bases between them. Germline lookup yields CDR1 KGHSH and CDR2 LQKENI. This CDR3 is 16 amino acids long. The CDR3 region is CASSPPGKLPQETQYF. The CDR3 DNA reads as TGTGCCAGCTCACCACCTGGAAAACTACCACAAGAGACCCAGTACTTC. The entire variable domain, with the rest obtained from reference TRBV18 and TRBJ2-5, is as follows: NAGVMQNPRHLVRRRGQEARLRCSPMKGHSHVYWYRQLPEEGLKFMVYLQKENIIDESGMPKERFSAEFPKEGPSILRIQQVVRGDSAAYFCASSPPGKLPQETQYFGPGTRLLVL.

The chain carries TRBV11-3 and TRBJ2-1, with 7 nucleotides matching TRBD1. The CDR3 is 16 residues long. Trimming took 1 base from V and 4 from J; bases not matched to a gene: 7. CDR1 is SGHNT and CDR2 is YENEEA in the germline V gene. CDR3 DNA: TGTGCCAGCAGCTTAGGACTTGGACAGGTGTACAATGAGCAGTTCTTC. This translates into CASSLGLGQVYNEQFF.

The CDR3 region has the DNA TGCGCCAGCAGCTTGGCGGGACAGGGATTCCGCGAGCAGTACTTC. This gives the protein CASSLAGQGFREQYF. This chain links TRBV5-1 with TRBJ2-7; 9 bases map to TRBD1. Looked up from germline, CDR1 is SGHRS and CDR2 is YFSETQ. The CDR3 is 15 amino acids. V was pared by 0 bases and J by 6 bases, with 7 bases of the junction left unmatched.

The CDR3 coding sequence is TGTGCCAGCAGCCAGGGACTAGCGGGAGCGGTCGTTAGCACAGATACGCAGTATTTT. It specifies CASSQGLAGAVVSTDTQYF. The chain has TRBV4-2 and TRBJ2-3, with 14 bases fitting TRBD2. Per germline, CDR1 LGHNA and CDR2 YNFKEQ. J lost 0 bases, V lost 3 bases, and 8 bases had no gene match. The CDR3 consists of 19 residues.

This clone was recorded only once. The chain employs TRBV2 and TRBJ1-2; D call uncertain. This CDR3 comprises 15 residues. V was shortened by 1 base and J by 2 bases, with 11 bases between the two germline ends. Germline V gene data show CDR1 as SNHLY and CDR2 as FYNNEI. CDR3 sequence: CASSEVRVGNYGYTF. For the CDR3, the DNA is TGTGCCAGCAGTGAAGTACGGGTTGGCAACTATGGCTACACCTTC.

This chain links TRBV6-6 with TRBJ1-2; D ambiguous. The CDR3 is 12 residues long. V lost 3 bases, J lost 4 bases, and 6 bases lay in between. CDR1 is MNHNY and CDR2 is SVGAGI in the germline V gene (reference sequence). CDR3 sequence reads: CASSYSAYGYTF. The CDR3 nucleotides read TGTGCCAGCAGTTATTCAGCCTATGGCTACACCTTC.

The chain has TRBV4-1 and TRBJ1-3; no clear D. The CDR3 length is 15 residues. Germline V gene data show CDR1 as MGHRA and CDR2 as YSYEKL. Trimming took off 0 bases at V and 11 bases at J, with 17 bases between the two ends. CDR3 residues: CASSQDSGQTRAIYF. CDR3 bases: TGCGCCAGCAGCCAAGATTCTGGCCAGACCCGTGCCATATATTTT.

V and J are TRBV14 and TRBJ2-5; D unresolved. V lost 3 bases and J lost 2, with 7 bases in between. The length of the CDR3 is 13 residues. Germline CDR1 and CDR2: SGHDN and FVKESK. CDR3 coding DNA: TGTGCCAGCAGCCACGGCCTTCAAGAGACCCAGTACTTC. The encoded protein is CASSHGLQETQYF.

The CDR3 protein is CASTLEMGGNEKLFF. CDR3 in DNA: TGTGCCAGCACCCTAGAGATGGGGGGGAATGAAAAACTGTTTTTT. The V gene is TRBV2, the J gene TRBJ1-4; D perhaps matches TRBD1 (5 bases). Trimming left V 7 bases short and J 5 bases short, with 17 bases between. The germline V gene encodes CDR1 SNHLY and CDR2 FYNNEI. This CDR3 region has 15 residues.

The CDR3: CASSLQGVETQYF. CDR3 DNA: TGTGCCAGCAGCTTACAGGGAGTGGAGACCCAGTACTTC. The J gene is TRBJ2-5, the V gene TRBV5-5; D perhaps matches TRBD1 (6 bases). Trimming took 2 bases from V and 5 from J, leaving 10 bases between them. Germline V CDR1 and CDR2: SGHKS, YYEKEE (reference sequence). The CDR3 sequence is 13 residues long.

The rearrangement uses TRBV18 and TRBJ2-2; D call uncertain. From germline, CDR1 is KGHSH and CDR2 LQKENI. The CDR3 spans 16 residues. The germline V and J ends were trimmed by 3 bases and 0 bases, with 11 bases remaining between them. CDR3 nucleotide sequence: TGTGCCAGCTCACCCTATAGGCAGACGAACACCGGGGAGCTGTTTTTT. Amino acids: CASSPYRQTNTGELFF.

V gene TRBV19 combines with J gene TRBJ2-1, with 8 bases matching TRBD2. The CDR3 is 14 amino acids. Germline CDR1 reads LNHDA; CDR2 reads SQIVND (reference sequence). The V gene end was trimmed by 6 bases and the J gene end by 0 bases; junction bases not matched to a gene: 1. The chain's CDR3 is CASRGTSSYNEQFF. The CDR3 DNA reads TGTGCCAGTAGGGGGACTAGCTCCTACAATGAGCAGTTCTTC.

The chain combines TRBV5-1 with TRBJ2-4, with 8 positions matching TRBD1. The CDR3 extends over 17 amino acids. In germline, CDR1 is SGHRS, CDR2 YFSETQ. The junction had 9 bases not matched to a gene; V was cut back by 0 bases and J by 4 bases. CDR3 protein: CASSLGATGTGKNIQYF. The CDR3 region has the DNA TGCGCCAGCAGCTTGGGGGCCACTGGGACAGGAAAAAACATTCAGTACTTC.